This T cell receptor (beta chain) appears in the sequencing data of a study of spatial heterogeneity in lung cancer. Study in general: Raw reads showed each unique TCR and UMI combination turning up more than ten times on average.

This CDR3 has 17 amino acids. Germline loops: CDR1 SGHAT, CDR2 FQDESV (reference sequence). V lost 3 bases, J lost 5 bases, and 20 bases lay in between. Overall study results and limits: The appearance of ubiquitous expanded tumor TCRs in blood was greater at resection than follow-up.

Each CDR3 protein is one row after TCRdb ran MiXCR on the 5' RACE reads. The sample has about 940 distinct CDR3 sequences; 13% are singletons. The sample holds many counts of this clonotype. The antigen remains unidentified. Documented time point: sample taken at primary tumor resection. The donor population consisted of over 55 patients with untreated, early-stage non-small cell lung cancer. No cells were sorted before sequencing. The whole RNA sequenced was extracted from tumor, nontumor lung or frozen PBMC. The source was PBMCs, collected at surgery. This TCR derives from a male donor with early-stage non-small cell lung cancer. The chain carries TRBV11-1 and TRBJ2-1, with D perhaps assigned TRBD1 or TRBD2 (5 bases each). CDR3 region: CASSFPLRDASDNEQFF. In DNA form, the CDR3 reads TGTGCCAGCAGCTTCCCCCTCCGGGACGCATCGGACAATGAGCAGTTCTTC.